The rows below give T cell receptor beta chains drawn from one sample of a study of a mutant IDH1 vaccine in newly diagnosed glioma. The protocol was immunoSEQ multiplex PCR, while the TCRdb copy is restricted to in-frame clones and leaves out a portion. The sample includes 50,000 or so clones, around 86% seen only once; the top ten take around 2.4%. The source material was PBMCs, sampled from a glioma patient treated with radiotherapy, temozolomide or both. The receptors derive from a man aged 35-49 years with glioma. Both conserved end residues are part of each CDR3. D genes are given only for firm matches. Not all rows give a size; the values are once, few, many and, for expanded clones, a class.

j_call clone_size v_call d_call cdr3_nt cdr3_aa
TRBJ1-1 - TRBV28 TRBD1 TGTGCCAGCAGTTTATTGGACAGGGTGGCTGAAGCTTTCTTT CASSLLDRVAEAFF
TRBJ1-1 - TRBV7-2 - TGTGCCAGCAGCTTAGACGCCGGGACGGAAGCTTTCTTT CASSLDAGTEAFF
TRBJ2-1 - TRBV5-1 - TGCGCCAGCAGCTTGGATCCAGGAAACAATGAGCAGTTCTTC CASSLDPGNNEQFF
TRBJ2-4 - TRBV2 TRBD2 TGTGCCAGCAATCCCCAAGGACTAGAAGGCATTCAGTACTTC CASNPQGLEGIQYF
TRBJ2-1 - TRBV6-1 TRBD2 TGTGCCAGCAAGGAGCGGGAAGTTGAGCAGTTCTTC CASKEREVEQFF
TRBJ2-7 - TRBV7-2 TRBD1 TGTGCCAGCAGCTGGGACAGGCACGAGCAGTACTTC CASSWDRHEQYF
TRBJ2-7 - TRBV19 TRBD2 TGTGCCAGTAGTATACAGAGGACTAGCGGCGCATACGAGCAGTACTTC CASSIQRTSGAYEQYF
TRBJ2-4 - TRBV5-1 TRBD1 TGCGCCAGCAGCTTGGCCAATTTAAGGACAGGGGAGAGCATTCAGTACTTC CASSLANLRTGESIQYF
TRBJ2-5 - TRBV10-3 - TGTGCCATCAGTGGTGGAGGGGGCAGCGAGACCCAGTACTTC CAISGGGGSETQYF
TRBJ1-2 - TRBV7-9 - TGTGCCAGCAGCCCCGACGGGGCGGCCCTTAAAGGCTACACCTTC CASSPDGAALKGYTF
TRBJ2-2 - TRBV7-2 TRBD2 TGTGCCAGCAGCCGACAGGGACTAGCGGGAGTCGTCACCGGGGAGCTGTTTTTT CASSRQGLAGVVTGELFF
TRBJ2-5 - TRBV23-1 TRBD1 TGCGCCAGCAGTCAATTTCCACTATTTGACAGGGGTTTTGAAGAGACCCAGTACTTC CASSQFPLFDRGFEETQYF
TRBJ2-7 - TRBV5-5 TRBD1 TGTGCCAGCAGCACGACAGGGGCCCTTTTTGCCGAGCAGTACTTC CASSTTGALFAEQYF
TRBJ1-2 - TRBV25-1 - TGTGCCAGCAGTGAATTCGCAGGGAACTATGGCTACACCTTC CASSEFAGNYGYTF
TRBJ2-2 once TRBV20-1 - TGCAGTGCTAGCGGCACCGGGGAGCTGTTTTTT CSASGTGELFF
TRBJ1-2 once TRBV27 TRBD1 TGTGCCAGCAGTTTATGGGACAGGGGGTATGGCTACACCTTC CASSLWDRGYGYTF
TRBJ2-7 - TRBV21-1 - TGTGCCAGCCCAAGCCCAGGGGCGGCAAATTACTACGAGCAGTACTTC CASPSPGAANYYEQYF
TRBJ1-3 once TRBV5-5 TRBD1 TGTGCCAGCAGCCATACAGGGGGAGCATCCTCTGGAAACACCATATATTTT CASSHTGGASSGNTIYF
TRBJ2-7 - TRBV19 TRBD2 TGTGCCAGTAGTATACGCGGCGGGAGGTCCTACGAGCAGTACTTC CASSIRGGRSYEQYF
TRBJ2-7 - TRBV5-1 - TGCGCCAGCAGCTTCGAGCGGGCTACAAAGGAGCAGTACTTC CASSFERATKEQYF
TRBJ1-3 few TRBV9 - TGTGCCAGCAGCGCCCCGGGACAATCAAGCTCTGGAAACACCATATATTTT CASSAPGQSSSGNTIYF
TRBJ2-5 - TRBV19 TRBD2 TGTGCCAGTAGTACCAGGACTAGCGGGATGGAGACCCAGTACTTC CASSTRTSGMETQYF
TRBJ2-3 - TRBV7-3 - TGTGCCAGCAAGGGTGCGGGGGATACGCAGTATTTT CASKGAGDTQYF
TRBJ2-7 - TRBV29-1 - TGCATTCTCCCAGGGGGGCGATACGAGCAGTACTTC CILPGGRYEQYF
TRBJ2-7 - TRBV14 - TGTGCCAGCAGCCAAGGGGGCAGTGCCTACGAGCAGTACTTC CASSQGGSAYEQYF
TRBJ2-7 - TRBV9 TRBD1 TGTGCCAGCAGCGGATCGGACAGGGGGTCGTTCGACGAGCAGTACTTC CASSGSDRGSFDEQYF
TRBJ1-4 - TRBV11-2 - TGTGCCAGCAGCTTAGCCGGGAGCGAAAAACTGTTTTTT CASSLAGSEKLFF